A single sample gave rise to the 30 T cell receptor beta chains below, sequenced in a study of cytomegalovirus exposure and HLA in healthy donors. Assay used: immunoSEQ multiplex PCR; TCRdb lists only in-frame clones, some missing. The data show some 150,000 clones, around nine tenths seen once. Sequenced: PBMCs. The receptors shown here come from a woman in her late teens or twenties in good health and CMV-seropositive.

This chain joins TRBV7-8 and TRBJ2-1; 10 nucleotides align to TRBD2. The junction had 4 bases not matched to a gene; V was cut back by 6 bases and J by 5 bases. CDR1 SGHVS and CDR2 FQNEAQ come from the germline V gene. The CDR3 has 14 amino acids. The CDR3 sequence is CASRRAGGDNEQFF. In DNA form, the CDR3 reads TGTGCCAGCAGACGAGCGGGAGGGGACAATGAGCAGTTCTTC. Full variable domain (rest looked up from reference TRBV7-8 and TRBJ2-1): GAGVSQSPRYKVAKRGQDVALRCDPISGHVSLFWYQQALGQGPEFLTYFQNEAQLDKSGLPSDRFFAERPEGSVSTLKIQRTQQEDSAVYLCASRRAGGDNEQFFGPGTRLTVL.

This sequence joins TRBV7-6 and TRBJ2-3, with 7 bases matching TRBD2. V was pared by 5 bases and J by 6 bases, with 11 bases of the junction left unmatched. The CDR3 contains 15 residues. Germline CDR1 is SGHVS and CDR2 is FNYEAQ. Here the CDR3 reads CASSQLGGSVDTQYF. CDR3 nucleotides: TGTGCCAGCAGCCAACTGGGCGGGAGTGTCGATACGCAGTATTTT. Drawing the rest from reference TRBV7-6 and TRBJ2-3, the complete variable domain is GAGVSQSPRYKVTKRGQDVALRCDPISGHVSLYWYRQALGQGPEFLTYFNYEAQQDKSGLPNDRFSAERPEGSISTLTIQRTEQRDSAMYRCASSQLGGSVDTQYFGPGTRLTVL.

The table lists this clone with a count of one. The chain links TRBV27 to TRBJ1-3; TRBD1 aligns across 9 bases. With V trimmed by 2 bases and J by 5 bases, 4 bases remained unmatched. Germline V gene lookup returns CDR1 MNHEY and CDR2 SMNVEV (reference sequence). This CDR3 region has 15 residues. CDR3 amino acids: CASSLRGQGRNTIYF. The CDR3 DNA reads TGTGCCAGCAGTTTAAGGGGACAGGGAAGAAACACCATATATTTT.

A few counts support this clone. The chain combines TRBV19 with TRBJ2-7, with TRBD1 as a possible D gene (6 bases). The CDR3 is 15 amino acids. From germline, CDR1 is LNHDA and CDR2 SQIVND (reference sequence). V lost 3 bases and J lost 0, with 12 bases in between. The CDR3: CASSMGAGYSYEQYF. CDR3 DNA: TGTGCCAGTAGTATGGGGGCGGGTTACTCCTACGAGCAGTACTTC.

This clone occurred once. This rearrangement joins TRBV4-2 to TRBJ2-7; TRBD2 aligns across 11 bases. The germline gives CDR1 LGHNA, CDR2 YNFKEQ. After removal of 1 base from V and 6 bases from J, the junction contained 14 bases not matched to a gene. The CDR3 is 18 amino acids. This CDR3 reads CASSQGASPGLAEREQYF. The CDR3 bases are TGTGCCAGCAGCCAAGGAGCTAGCCCGGGACTAGCGGAGCGCGAGCAGTACTTC.

This rearrangement joins TRBV20-1 to TRBJ2-7; 7 bases line up with TRBD1. Germline CDR1 is DFQATT and CDR2 is SNEGSKA (reference sequence). The CDR3 contains 11 residues. V lost 5 bases and J lost 6; bases outside the gene matches: 4. In DNA form, the CDR3 reads TGCAGTGCTTCCGACAGGGTCGAGCAGTACTTC. Amino acids: CSASDRVEQYF.

This chain connects TRBV10-1 to TRBJ2-4, with D tentatively TRBD2 (5 bases). The ends were cut back, 0 bases at V and 2 bases at J, with 14 bases in the middle. Germline V CDR1 and CDR2: WNHNN, SYGVQD (reference sequence). The CDR3 length is 17 residues. The CDR3 loop reads CASSESPGDGTKNIQYF. In DNA, the CDR3 is TGCGCCAGCAGTGAGTCACCCGGGGATGGGACCAAAAACATTCAGTACTTC.

A single count supports this clone. V gene TRBV5-4 combines with J gene TRBJ1-2; 7 nucleotides line up with TRBD1. With 4 bases clipped from V and 6 bases from J, the junction kept 6 bases outside the gene matches. Per the germline V gene, CDR1 is SGHNT and CDR2 is YYREEE (reference sequence). This CDR3 is 13 amino acids long. The CDR3 loop is CASSGTGVHGYTF. The CDR3 DNA is TGTGCCAGCAGCGGTACAGGGGTGCATGGCTACACCTTC.

This chain connects TRBV4-1 to TRBJ2-2; D perhaps matches TRBD2 (5 bases). Trimming pared 3 bases from V and 6 bases from J, leaving 14 bases between. CDR1 and CDR2 from the germline V gene are MGHRA and YSYEKL. The CDR3 extends over 15 amino acids. CDR3 bases: TGCGCCAGCAGCCACCCTGCTAGCTCGGCCGGGGAGCTGTTTTTT. This codes for CASSHPASSAGELFF.

The chain joins TRBV19 to TRBJ1-5; 11 positions agree with TRBD1. The CDR3 covers 14 residues. Unmatched junction bases numbered 5, after V lost 6 bases and J lost 7 bases. Looked up from germline, CDR1 is LNHDA and CDR2 is SQIVND (reference sequence). This chain's CDR3 is CASRRDRGIQPQHF. DNA of the CDR3: TGTGCCAGTAGGCGGGACAGGGGGATCCAGCCCCAGCATTTT.

J is TRBJ2-7 and V is TRBV5-1; the D gene is possibly TRBD2 (6 bases). The CDR3 totals 16 residues. V was pared by 0 bases and J by 2 bases, with 15 bases between. Germline V gives CDR1 SGHRS, CDR2 YFSETQ. CDR3 residues: CASSLGGGDAAYEQYF. The DNA of the CDR3 is TGCGCCAGCAGCTTGGGAGGCGGGGACGCCGCCTACGAGCAGTACTTC. The full variable domain, completed using reference TRBV5-1 and TRBJ2-7, is KAGVTQTPRYLIKTRGQQVTLSCSPISGHRSVSWYQQTPGQGLQFLFEYFSETQRNKGNFPGRFSGRQFSNSRSEMNVSTLELGDSALYLCASSLGGGDAAYEQYFGPGTRLTVT.

CDR3 in DNA: TGTGCCAGCAGTCCCGGGTCCTCTGGAAACACCATATATTTT. Translation: CASSPGSSGNTIYF. V is TRBV2 and J is TRBJ1-3, with D unclear. The CDR3 contains 14 residues. Germline CDR1 reads SNHLY; CDR2 reads FYNNEI. V lost 5 bases, J lost 0 bases, and 8 bases lay in between.

This sequence joins TRBV9 and TRBJ2-3, with D possibly matching TRBD2 (5 bases). Germline V gene lookup returns CDR1 SGDLS and CDR2 YYNGEE. Deletions cut 2 bases from V and 6 bases from J, with 10 bases between. The CDR3 sequence is 13 residues long. The CDR3 spells CASSVTSTDTQYF. The DNA of the CDR3 is TGTGCCAGCAGCGTTACTAGTACCGATACGCAGTATTTT.

This chain joins TRBV7-2 and TRBJ2-7; D gene unclear. CDR3 length: 15 amino acids. Germline loops: CDR1 SGHTA, CDR2 FQGNSA. V lost 5 bases to trimming and J lost 1 base, with 15 bases between them. This chain's CDR3 is CASSEVAATSYEQYF. Written as DNA, the CDR3 is TGTGCCAGCAGCGAGGTGGCAGCTACTTCCTACGAGCAGTACTTC.

CDR3 sequence (DNA): TGTGCCAGCAGCTCCAATCCCCCGGACAGCACCTCCGAGCAGTACTTC. Protein product: CASSSNPPDSTSEQYF. The V and J genes are TRBV9 and TRBJ2-7; TRBD1 might be the D (6 bases). Germline V gene data show CDR1 as SGDLS and CDR2 as YYNGEE. V lost 4 bases and J 6 bases, leaving 23 bases between the germline ends. The CDR3 consists of 16 residues.

The chain links TRBV28 to TRBJ1-5; TRBD1 aligns across 8 bases. Per the germline V gene, CDR1 is MDHEN and CDR2 is SYDVKM. This CDR3 has 18 amino acids. V gave up 7 bases and J gave up 0 bases; unmatched junction bases: 14. The CDR3 sequence: CASNSRGLLATSNQPQHF. CDR3 DNA: TGTGCCAGCAATTCCAGGGGGCTCTTGGCGACTAGCAATCAGCCCCAGCATTTT.

This sequence joins TRBV7-9 and TRBJ2-7; 7 nucleotides match TRBD2. The CDR3 is 13 residues long. Germline V gives CDR1 SEHNR, CDR2 FQNEAQ (reference sequence). V shed 5 bases and J 7 bases; nucleotides not matched to a gene: 8. The CDR3 DNA is TGTGCCAGCAGCCTGGGAGGGGCAAGTGAGCAGTACTTC. Its translation: CASSLGGASEQYF. The variable domain in full, with the rest retrieved from reference TRBV7-9 and TRBJ2-7, is DTGVSQNPRHKITKRGQNVTFRCDPISEHNRLYWYRQTLGQGPEFLTYFQNEAQLEKSRLLSDRFSAERPKGSFSTLEIQRTEQGDSAMYLCASSLGGASEQYFGPGTRLTVT.

The chain has TRBV25-1 and TRBJ2-5; 15 bases fit TRBD2. Germline V gene data show CDR1 as MGHDK and CDR2 as SYGVNS. Germline trimming cut 5 bases from V and 4 bases from J; bases unmatched to any gene: 8. This CDR3 contains 17 residues. CDR3 residues: CASSPGLAGGQRETQYF. Written as DNA, the CDR3 is TGTGCCAGCAGTCCCGGACTAGCGGGAGGGCAACGAGAGACCCAGTACTTC. Together with reference TRBV25-1 and TRBJ2-5, the CDR3 gives the full variable domain: EADIYQTPRYLVIGTGKKITLECSQTMGHDKMYWYQQDPGMELHLIHYSYGVNSTEKGDLSSESTVSRIRTEHFPLTLESARPSHTSQYLCASSPGLAGGQRETQYFGPGTRLLVL.

V usage is TRBV5-1 and J usage is TRBJ1-1; D not resolved. The CDR3 totals 16 residues. Germline values: CDR1 SGHRS, CDR2 YFSETQ. V lost 2 bases and J 0 bases, leaving 14 bases between the germline ends. The CDR3 protein is CASSLTAGLMNTEAFF. DNA of the CDR3: TGCGCCAGCAGCTTAACCGCGGGCCTCATGAACACTGAAGCTTTCTTT.

The genes are TRBV10-1 and TRBJ1-1; 9 bases match TRBD1. Looked up from germline, CDR1 is WNHNN and CDR2 is SYGVQD (reference sequence). The length of the CDR3 is 15 residues. The ends lost 5 bases at V and 5 bases at J; junction bases unmatched: 9. For the CDR3, the DNA is TGCGCCAGCAGTAATAGTCCGGGGACAGGGACTGAAGCTTTCTTT. Its protein product is CASSNSPGTGTEAFF.

The J gene is TRBJ2-1, the V gene TRBV13; the D is unclear. Germline values: CDR1 PRHDT, CDR2 FYEKMQ (reference sequence). This CDR3 spans 13 amino acids. V lost 1 base to trimming and J lost 10 bases, with 11 bases between them. The CDR3 DNA is TGTGCCAGCAGCTTAGCAGCGCCTCGGGAGCAGTTCTTC. Encoded protein: CASSLAAPREQFF.

This chain joins TRBV29-1 and TRBJ1-2; possible D gene TRBD1, 5 bases. Per the germline V gene, CDR1 is SQVTM and CDR2 is ANQGSEA. This CDR3 contains 13 residues. Trimming took 5 bases from V and 2 from J, leaving 12 bases between them. The CDR3 nucleotides are TGCAGCGTTAGATCGACAGCAAACTATGGCTACACCTTC. It translates to CSVRSTANYGYTF. The full variable domain, its missing parts supplied by reference TRBV29-1 and TRBJ1-2, is SAVISQKPSRDICQRGTSLTIQCQVDSQVTMMFWYRQQPGQSLTLIATANQGSEATYESGFVIDKFPISRPNLTFSTLTVSNMSPEDSSIYLCSVRSTANYGYTFGSGTRLTVV.

The CDR3 nucleotides are TGTGCCAGCGGTAAACTAGCGGGAGGGCCAGATACGCAGTATTTT. Translating gives CASGKLAGGPDTQYF. This sequence joins TRBV27 and TRBJ2-3; 13 nucleotides align to TRBD2. The CDR3 extends over 15 amino acids. Germline CDR1 MNHEY, CDR2 SMNVEV (reference sequence). J lost 4 bases, V lost 8 bases, and 6 bases had no gene match.

This chain uses TRBV4-1 with TRBJ2-1; TRBD2 agrees at 9 bases. From germline, CDR1 is MGHRA and CDR2 YSYEKL. J was trimmed by 2 bases and V by 1 base; bases with no gene match: 6. The CDR3 contains 17 residues. The CDR3: CASSQGGSSGAYNEQFF. As DNA, the CDR3 is TGCGCCAGCAGCCAAGGGGGTTCTAGCGGGGCCTACAATGAGCAGTTCTTC.

The genes are TRBV10-3 and TRBJ1-1; D is unclear. CDR3 size: 11 residues. With 1 base removed from V and 5 bases from J, the gap between germline ends came to 2 bases. Germline V gene sequence: CDR1 ENHRY, CDR2 SYGVKD. CDR3: CAISELTEAFF. Here the CDR3 DNA reads TGTGCCATCAGTGAGTTAACTGAAGCTTTCTTT.

V gene TRBV29-1 combines with J gene TRBJ2-1; 13 bases line up with TRBD2. The CDR3 length is 14 residues. Germline V gene sequence: CDR1 SQVTM, CDR2 ANQGSEA. Trimming at V came to 7 bases and at J to 8 bases, leaving 8 bases not matched to a gene. The CDR3, as DNA: TGCAGCGCCGCCGGACTAGCGGGAGAGGATGAGCAGTTCTTC. Its translation is CSAAGLAGEDEQFF.

This chain connects TRBV18 to TRBJ1-3; 7 positions agree with TRBD1. This CDR3 comprises 16 residues. Germline V gene lookup returns CDR1 KGHSH and CDR2 LQKENI. V shed 6 bases, J shed 0 bases, and the junction held 8 bases outside the gene matches. The CDR3 DNA reads as TGTGCCAGCTCGTCCTCAGGGGGTCGCTCTGGAAACACCATATATTTT. Translating gives CASSSSGGRSGNTIYF.

The chain carries TRBV11-2 and TRBJ2-7; 8 nucleotides match TRBD2. This CDR3 is 16 amino acids long. Germline assignment: CDR1 SGHAT and CDR2 FQNNGV. The J segment lost 1 base and the V segment lost 0 bases, leaving 5 bases of the junction unmatched. The CDR3 here is CASSLDYSGKSYEQYF. The DNA of the CDR3 is TGTGCCAGCAGCTTAGATTATAGCGGGAAGTCCTACGAGCAGTACTTC. The whole variable domain, remainder taken from reference TRBV11-2 and TRBJ2-7, is EAGVAQSPRYKIIEKRQSVAFWCNPISGHATLYWYQQILGQGPKLLIQFQNNGVVDDSQLPKDRFSAERLKGVDSTLKIQPAKLEDSAVYLCASSLDYSGKSYEQYFGPGTRLTVT.

This clone turned up a few times. V is TRBV7-2 and J is TRBJ2-7, with 8 bases aligning to TRBD2. With 0 bases clipped from V and 2 bases from J, the junction kept 9 bases outside the gene matches. The length of the CDR3 is 17 residues. From germline, CDR1 is SGHTA and CDR2 FQGNSA. The CDR3 loop is CASSLAAGTRSTYEQYF. In DNA form, the CDR3 reads TGTGCCAGCAGCTTAGCAGCCGGGACTAGAAGTACCTACGAGCAGTACTTC.

The genes are TRBV7-9 and TRBJ2-3; 9 nucleotides agree with TRBD1. The CDR3 spans 12 residues. CDR1 is SEHNR, CDR2 FQNEAQ, per germline (reference sequence). Unmatched junction bases numbered 9, after V lost 6 bases and J lost 14 bases. Written as DNA, the CDR3 is TGTGCCAGCAGATCGACCGGGACAGGGTGGTATTTT. It yields the protein CASRSTGTGWYF.